This TCR beta chain is drawn from a study of T cell responses to AZD1222 COVID-19 vaccine. Broader study findings: Clonal diversity was possibly underestimated, and the donors were mostly white British, with more females.

TCRdb keeps only in-frame clones here, not all; method: immunoSEQ multiplex PCR. This table holds roughly 100,000 clones, 85% to 90% found once. Germline trimming cut 0 bases from V and 10 bases from J; bases unmatched to any gene: 6. The CDR3 runs to 15 residues. From germline, CDR1 is MNHEY and CDR2 SMNVEV (reference sequence). On this clone itself: The antigen is not known.

Sequences were derived from peripheral blood, sampled on day 0 of AZD1222 vaccination. The receptor comes from an adult in good health. V usage is TRBV27 and J usage is TRBJ1-4; the match to TRBD1 covers 9 bases. The CDR3 region is CASSLSRQGEGKLFF. CDR3 coding DNA: TGTGCCAGCAGTTTATCGAGACAGGGGGAAGGAAAACTGTTTTTT.